This T cell receptor (beta chain) was captured in a study of cytomegalovirus exposure and HLA in healthy donors. This clone was observed a few times. V lost 2 bases and J lost 7, with 17 bases in between. The CDR3 length is 15 residues. Germline V gene lookup returns CDR1 SGHDN and CDR2 FVKESK. In the PCR, 60 Vbeta and 13 Jbeta primers were used. Data came from immunoSEQ multiplex PCR; TCRdb stores just in-frame clones and leaves some out. The sample consists of roughly 100,000 clones, roughly 13% of them appearing once. The receptor comes from a man in his forties in good health and CMV-seropositive. This chain connects TRBV14 to TRBJ2-5; D perhaps matches TRBD2 (5 bases). Material: PBMCs. The CDR3 DNA sequence: TGTGCCAGCAGCCAAATAACGGGATTGATGGGGACCCAGTACTTC. Amino acids: CASSQITGLMGTQYF.